Listed below are T cell receptor beta chains from one sample, sequenced in a study of post-analysis software for immune sequencing data. MiXCR, applied by TCRdb to the PCR reads, yields one record per CDR3 protein. The table records about 200,000 distinct CDR3 sequences, 29% of them present only once. Input material: blood. These receptors came from a girl aged 2-17 years with multiple sclerosis. Both conserved end residues are trimmed from each CDR3. The order of the fields is V gene, CDR3 length, CDR3 protein.

TRBV5-1	13	ASNEGTRDNSPLH
TRBV7-9	14	VSSLGTGTGGLSAF
TRBV28	14	ASSLGVGPLSETQY
TRBV5-5	13	ASSFRRLAKNTQY
TRBV5-6	11	ASSTDSSTEAF
TRBV20-1	14	SARDQSGRAYNEQF
TRBV5-1	14	ASSPPSGGPTDTQY
TRBV20-1	13	SAGTSGGARETQY
TRBV29-1	12	SVEKGTSYNEQF
TRBV5-1	14	ASSHPARQEGNEQF
TRBV3-1	13	ASSQESLPGNEQL
TRBV7-9	15	ASSFGLAGKSYNEQF
TRBV2	12	ASSLEVRGTEAF
TRBV3-1	15	ASSQDEAAGPPGTQY
TRBV15	11	ATSRAANTEAF
TRBV28	14	ASSLIGRSSYNEQF
TRBV27	13	ASSILAGGADTQY
TRBV24-1	11	ATSVAGIETQY
TRBV4-1	14	ASSPSSTGTNSPLH